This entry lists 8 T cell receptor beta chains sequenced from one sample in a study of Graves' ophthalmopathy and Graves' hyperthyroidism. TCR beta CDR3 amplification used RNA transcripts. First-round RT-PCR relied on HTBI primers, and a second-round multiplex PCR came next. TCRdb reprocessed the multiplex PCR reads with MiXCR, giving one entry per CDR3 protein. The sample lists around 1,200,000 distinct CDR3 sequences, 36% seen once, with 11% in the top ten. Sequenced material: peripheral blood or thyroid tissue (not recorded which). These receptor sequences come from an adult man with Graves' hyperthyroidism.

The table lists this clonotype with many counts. DNA of the CDR3: TGTGCCAGTAGTACACCTGGCGACAGGGCGGCAATTCAGCCCCAGCATTTT. It codes for CASSTPGDRAAIQPQHF. The chain recombines TRBV19 with TRBJ1-5; 7 bases align to TRBD1. The CDR3 consists of 17 residues. Germline V gene sequence: CDR1 LNHDA, CDR2 SQIVND (reference sequence). The junction had 15 bases not matched to a gene; V was cut back by 4 bases and J by 6 bases.

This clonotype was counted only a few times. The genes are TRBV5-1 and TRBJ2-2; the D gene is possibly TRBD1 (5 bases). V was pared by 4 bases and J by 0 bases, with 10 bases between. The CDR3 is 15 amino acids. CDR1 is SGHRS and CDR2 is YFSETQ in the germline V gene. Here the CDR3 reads CASSPRQTNTGELFF. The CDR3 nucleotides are TGCGCCAGCAGCCCTAGACAGACGAACACCGGGGAGCTGTTTTTT.

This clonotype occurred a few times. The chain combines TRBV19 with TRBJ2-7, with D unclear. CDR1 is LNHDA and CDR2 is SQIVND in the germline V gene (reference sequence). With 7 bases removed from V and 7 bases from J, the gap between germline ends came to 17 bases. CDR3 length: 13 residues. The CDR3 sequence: CASTNRGSGEQYF. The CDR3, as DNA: TGTGCCAGTACTAATCGTGGGTCTGGGGAGCAGTACTTC. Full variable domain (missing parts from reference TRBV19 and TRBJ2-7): DGGITQSPKYLFRKEGQNVTLSCEQNLNHDAMYWYRQDPGQGLRLIYYSQIVNDFQKGDIAEGYSVSREKKESFPLTVTSAQKNPTAFYLCASTNRGSGEQYFGPGTRLTVT.

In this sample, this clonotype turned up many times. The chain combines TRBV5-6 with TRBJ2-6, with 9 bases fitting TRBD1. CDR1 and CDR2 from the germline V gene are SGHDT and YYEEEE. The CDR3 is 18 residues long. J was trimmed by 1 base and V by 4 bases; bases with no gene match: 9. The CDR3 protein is CASSLGTGSFSGANVLTF. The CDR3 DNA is TGTGCCAGCAGCCTAGGGACAGGGAGCTTTTCTGGGGCCAACGTCCTGACTTTC.

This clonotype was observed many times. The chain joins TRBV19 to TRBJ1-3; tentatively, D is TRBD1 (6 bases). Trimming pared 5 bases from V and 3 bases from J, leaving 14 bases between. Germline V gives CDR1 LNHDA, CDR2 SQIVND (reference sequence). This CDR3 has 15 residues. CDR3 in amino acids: CASSSTGQFGNTIYF. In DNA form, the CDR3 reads TGTGCCAGTAGTTCAACAGGACAGTTTGGAAACACCATATATTTT.

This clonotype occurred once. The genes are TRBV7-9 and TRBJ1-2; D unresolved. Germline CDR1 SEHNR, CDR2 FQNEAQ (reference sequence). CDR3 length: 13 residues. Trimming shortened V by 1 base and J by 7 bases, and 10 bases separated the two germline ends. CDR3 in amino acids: CASSLGDWGGYTF. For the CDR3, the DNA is TGTGCCAGCAGCTTAGGCGACTGGGGTGGCTACACCTTC.

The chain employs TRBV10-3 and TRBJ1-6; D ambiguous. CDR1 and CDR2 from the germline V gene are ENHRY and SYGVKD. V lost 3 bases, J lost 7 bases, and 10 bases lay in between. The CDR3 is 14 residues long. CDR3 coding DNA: TGTGCCATCAGTGACTGGCAGCGAAATTCACCCCTCCACTTT. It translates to CAISDWQRNSPLHF.

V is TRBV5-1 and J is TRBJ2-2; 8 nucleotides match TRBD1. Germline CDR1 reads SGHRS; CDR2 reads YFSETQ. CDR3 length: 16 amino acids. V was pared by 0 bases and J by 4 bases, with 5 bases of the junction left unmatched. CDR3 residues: CASSLEGQVATGELFF. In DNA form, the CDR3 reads TGCGCCAGCAGCTTGGAGGGACAGGTGGCCACCGGGGAGCTGTTTTTT. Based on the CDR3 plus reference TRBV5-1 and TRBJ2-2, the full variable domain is KAGVTQTPRYLIKTRGQQVTLSCSPISGHRSVSWYQQTPGQGLQFLFEYFSETQRNKGNFPGRFSGRQFSNSRSEMNVSTLELGDSALYLCASSLEGQVATGELFFGEGSRLTVL.